This T cell receptor (beta chain) was retrieved from a study of blood T cell repertoires in COVID-19. Germline trimming cut 7 bases from V and 6 bases from J; bases unmatched to any gene: 11. Germline CDR1 and CDR2: MGHDK and SYGVNS. This CDR3 contains 14 residues. Profiled with immunoSEQ multiplex PCR; TCRdb holds only in-frame clones, not every one. The sample lists roughly 150,000 clones; just under 85% were seen once. While infection was still active, Seattle patients were enrolled and then followed longitudinally. Sequencing was performed on peripheral blood. The rearrangement uses TRBV25-1 and TRBJ1-2; 7 bases align to TRBD1. The TCR sequence derives from a woman aged 80 or older with COVID-19, enrolled during active disease. The CDR3 sequence: CASISDRVGHGYTF. CDR3 bases: TGTGCCAGCATTTCCGACAGGGTGGGCCATGGCTACACCTTC.